The sequence of this TCR beta chain was determined in a study of identical twins. The CDR3 has 16 amino acids. V gave up 0 bases and J gave up 5 bases; unmatched junction bases: 3. Germline CDR1 and CDR2: SGHKS and YYEKEE (reference sequence). About this clonotype itself: No antigen is known for it.

Unique molecular identifiers were present on the cDNA, and a universal primer site came from template switching. TCRdb passed the 5' RACE reads through MiXCR, listing each CDR3 protein once. Of 300,000 to 400,000 distinct CDR3 sequences in the sample, roughly an eighth were seen once. Points from the study as a whole: Zero-insertion analyses could be partly confounded by invariant MAIT and iNKT cells.

This same sample was also taken into another study, of yellow fever vaccine responses in identical twins.

V is TRBV5-5 and J is TRBJ1-5, with TRBD1 identical over 12 bases. The TCR originated in a woman younger than 30 in good health. The sequencing sample was made of CD8+ T cells sorted from blood. The DNA for the CDR3 is TGTGCCAGCAGCTTGGTTGGGACAGGGGGCGATCAGCCCCAGCATTTT. This encodes CASSLVGTGGDQPQHF.